The rows below give T cell receptor beta chains drawn from one sample of a study of Graves' ophthalmopathy and Graves' hyperthyroidism. TCRdb redid the calling of the multiplex PCR reads with MiXCR, one entry per CDR3 protein. This repertoire shows hundreds of thousands of distinct CDR3 sequences, over 20% found once; its top ten account for 2.5% to 3%. The sequenced sample was peripheral blood. The receptors stem from a young woman with stable Graves' hyperthyroidism. Both conserved end residues are part of each CDR3. Each record gives: CDR3 length, clone size, J gene, V gene, D gene, CDR3 DNA, CDR3 protein. D genes are given only for firm matches. The size field is filled for only some rows; it gives once, few, many or a size class.

cdr3_length: 16; clone_size: many; j_call: TRBJ2-2; v_call: TRBV6-2/TRBV6-3; d_call: TRBD2; cdr3_nt: TGTGCCAGCAGTTACTTCGGCGGGAGGGTCGTCGGGGAGCTGTTTTTT; cdr3_aa: CASSYFGGRVVGELFF
cdr3_length: 13; clone_size: few; j_call: TRBJ2-4; v_call: TRBV15; d_call: .; cdr3_nt: TGTGCCACCAGTAAAAGAGCCAAAAACATTAAGTACTTC; cdr3_aa: CATSKRAKNIKYF
cdr3_length: 13; clone_size: many; j_call: TRBJ2-7; v_call: TRBV6-1; d_call: TRBD1; cdr3_nt: TGTGCCGGAAGGGACAGCATCACCTACGAGCAGTACTTC; cdr3_aa: CAGRDSITYEQYF
cdr3_length: 12; clone_size: many; j_call: TRBJ1-3; v_call: TRBV7-6; d_call: .; cdr3_nt: TGTGCCAGCAGCTTGAACGGAAACACCATATATTTT; cdr3_aa: CASSLNGNTIYF
cdr3_length: 16; clone_size: few; j_call: TRBJ2-5; v_call: TRBV6-1; d_call: TRBD1; cdr3_nt: TGTGCCAGCAGTCCCCCAGGGGACAGGGTAGGAAAGACCCAGTACTTC; cdr3_aa: CASSPPGDRVGKTQYF
cdr3_length: 13; clone_size: many; j_call: TRBJ1-2; v_call: TRBV6-1; d_call: TRBD1; cdr3_nt: TGTGCCAGCAGAAATACAGGGGGTAGAGGCTACACCTTC; cdr3_aa: CASRNTGGRGYTF
cdr3_length: 12; clone_size: .; j_call: TRBJ2-2; v_call: TRBV7-3; d_call: .; cdr3_nt: TGTGCCAGCAGCTTAAGTTTCGGGGAGCTGTTTTTT; cdr3_aa: CASSLSFGELFF
cdr3_length: 16; clone_size: many; j_call: TRBJ2-7; v_call: TRBV6-2/TRBV6-3; d_call: .; cdr3_nt: TGTGCCAGCAGTCGTTTCACAGCGAGCCTTAGGAACGAGCAGTACTTC; cdr3_aa: CASSRFTASLRNEQYF
cdr3_length: 12; clone_size: .; j_call: TRBJ2-7; v_call: TRBV5-1; d_call: TRBD1; cdr3_nt: TGCGCCAGCAGCAGGACAGGGGACAAGCAGTACTTC; cdr3_aa: CASSRTGDKQYF
cdr3_length: 12; clone_size: .; j_call: TRBJ2-2; v_call: TRBV6-1; d_call: .; cdr3_nt: TGTGCCAGCAGGCTGATCACCGGGGAGCTGTTTTTT; cdr3_aa: CASRLITGELFF
cdr3_length: 13; clone_size: few; j_call: TRBJ2-7; v_call: TRBV2; d_call: .; cdr3_nt: TGTGCCAGCAGTGTACGAGGTTCCGGCGAGCAGTACTTC; cdr3_aa: CASSVRGSGEQYF
cdr3_length: 15; clone_size: .; j_call: TRBJ1-1; v_call: TRBV6-5; d_call: .; cdr3_nt: TGTGCCAGCAGTTACGATAGGGCTATGAACACTGAAGCTTTCTTT; cdr3_aa: CASSYDRAMNTEAFF
cdr3_length: 14; clone_size: .; j_call: TRBJ2-4; v_call: TRBV27; d_call: .; cdr3_nt: TGTGCCAGCAGTTCCATAGCTACGCAAAACATTCAGTACTTC; cdr3_aa: CASSSIATQNIQYF
cdr3_length: 14; clone_size: many; j_call: TRBJ2-2; v_call: TRBV20-1; d_call: TRBD2; cdr3_nt: TGCAGTGCCGCAGCGGGAGTTGAGGGCGGGGAGCTGTTTTTT; cdr3_aa: CSAAAGVEGGELFF
cdr3_length: 15; clone_size: many; j_call: TRBJ1-1; v_call: TRBV11-2; d_call: .; cdr3_nt: TGTGCCAGCAGCTTAGGGCGGGGGGCCGGCACTGAAGCTTTCTTT; cdr3_aa: CASSLGRGAGTEAFF
cdr3_length: 16; clone_size: many; j_call: TRBJ1-1; v_call: TRBV5-5; d_call: .; cdr3_nt: TGTGCCAGCAGCCCCGCCAGGCGGACCATGAACACTGAAGCTTTCTTT; cdr3_aa: CASSPARRTMNTEAFF
cdr3_length: 14; clone_size: .; j_call: TRBJ1-1; v_call: TRBV7-9; d_call: .; cdr3_nt: TGTGCCAGCATAGCGACAGATACGAACACTGAAGCTTTCTTT; cdr3_aa: CASIATDTNTEAFF
cdr3_length: 13; clone_size: many; j_call: TRBJ2-5; v_call: TRBV24-1; d_call: .; cdr3_nt: TGTGCCACCAGTGAGGGCCGGATGGAGACCCAGTACTTC; cdr3_aa: CATSEGRMETQYF
cdr3_length: 11; clone_size: many; j_call: TRBJ2-5; v_call: TRBV12-3/TRBV12-4; d_call: .; cdr3_nt: TGTGCCAGCAGGCGGGCGGAGACCCAGTACTTC; cdr3_aa: CASRRAETQYF
cdr3_length: 22; clone_size: many; j_call: TRBJ2-6; v_call: TRBV25-1; d_call: .; cdr3_nt: TGTGCCAGCAGTGTCAGACAGGCTACTGTTTTCCTTGGACGCTCTGGGGCCAACGTCCTGACTTTC; cdr3_aa: CASSVRQATVFLGRSGANVLTF
cdr3_length: 12; clone_size: many; j_call: TRBJ1-5; v_call: TRBV19; d_call: .; cdr3_nt: TGTGCCAGTAGTATAGCGGGGCAGCCCCAGCATTTT; cdr3_aa: CASSIAGQPQHF
cdr3_length: 12; clone_size: many; j_call: TRBJ2-7; v_call: TRBV10-3; d_call: TRBD1; cdr3_nt: TGTGCCATCAGTGATATGTACAGGGGTCAGTACTTC; cdr3_aa: CAISDMYRGQYF
cdr3_length: 14; clone_size: .; j_call: TRBJ2-2; v_call: TRBV7-8; d_call: .; cdr3_nt: TGTGCCAGCAGCTTAACAGGGTGGTACGGGGAGCTGTTTTTT; cdr3_aa: CASSLTGWYGELFF
cdr3_length: 14; clone_size: many; j_call: TRBJ2-7; v_call: TRBV12-3/TRBV12-4; d_call: .; cdr3_nt: TGTGCCAGCGGAGCGGGTAAAGCGTCCTACGAGCAGTACTTC; cdr3_aa: CASGAGKASYEQYF
cdr3_length: 14; clone_size: .; j_call: TRBJ1-3; v_call: TRBV28; d_call: .; cdr3_nt: TGTGCCAGCAGCCGCCGACAGCTCAGAAACACCATATATTTT; cdr3_aa: CASSRRQLRNTIYF
cdr3_length: 15; clone_size: many; j_call: TRBJ2-7; v_call: TRBV6-1; d_call: TRBD2; cdr3_nt: TGTGCCAGCAGTGGACTAGCGAGAGCCTCCTACGAGCAGTACTTC; cdr3_aa: CASSGLARASYEQYF
cdr3_length: 16; clone_size: .; j_call: TRBJ2-5; v_call: TRBV20-1; d_call: TRBD2; cdr3_nt: TGCAGTGCTAGTTCACGGGGGGATCCGTACCAAGAGACCCAGTACTTC; cdr3_aa: CSASSRGDPYQETQYF
cdr3_length: 15; clone_size: many; j_call: TRBJ2-5; v_call: TRBV12-3/TRBV12-4; d_call: .; cdr3_nt: TGTGCCAGCAGTTTAGCTGGGTGGGCCCAAGAGACCCAGTACTTC; cdr3_aa: CASSLAGWAQETQYF
cdr3_length: 15; clone_size: few; j_call: TRBJ1-5; v_call: TRBV7-8; d_call: .; cdr3_nt: TGTGCCAGCAGCTTATCATACAGGGAGAGGCAGCCCCAGCATTTT; cdr3_aa: CASSLSYRERQPQHF
cdr3_length: 17; clone_size: many; j_call: TRBJ1-5; v_call: TRBV6-1; d_call: .; cdr3_nt: TGTGCCAGCAGTGAAGAGGGCCCCCATTATCCCCGTCAGCCCCAGCATTTT; cdr3_aa: CASSEEGPHYPRQPQHF
cdr3_length: 16; clone_size: .; j_call: TRBJ2-7; v_call: TRBV6-1; d_call: TRBD1; cdr3_nt: TGTGCCAGCAGGAATTCCTTGGGACAGGGGACCTACGAGCAGTACTTC; cdr3_aa: CASRNSLGQGTYEQYF
cdr3_length: 15; clone_size: .; j_call: TRBJ1-3; v_call: TRBV15; d_call: .; cdr3_nt: TGTGCCACCAGCAGAGATAGGAGAGTTGGAAACACCATATATTTT; cdr3_aa: CATSRDRRVGNTIYF
cdr3_length: 12; clone_size: many; j_call: TRBJ2-7; v_call: TRBV12-3/TRBV12-4; d_call: .; cdr3_nt: TGTGCCAGCAGTTATAACCGCTACGAGCAGTACTTC; cdr3_aa: CASSYNRYEQYF
cdr3_length: 13; clone_size: many; j_call: TRBJ2-5; v_call: TRBV27; d_call: .; cdr3_nt: TGTGCCAGCAGGACTCTACTTGGGGGGACCCAGTACTTC; cdr3_aa: CASRTLLGGTQYF
cdr3_length: 12; clone_size: many; j_call: TRBJ1-1; v_call: TRBV29-1; d_call: TRBD1; cdr3_nt: TGCAGCACGGGACAGGCGAACACTGAAGCTTTCTTT; cdr3_aa: CSTGQANTEAFF
cdr3_length: 17; clone_size: many; j_call: TRBJ1-2; v_call: TRBV2; d_call: TRBD1; cdr3_nt: TGTGCCAGCAGTAGGGACAGGGGGCCTTCCGATCACTATGGCTACACCTTC; cdr3_aa: CASSRDRGPSDHYGYTF
cdr3_length: 13; clone_size: many; j_call: TRBJ1-5; v_call: TRBV19; d_call: TRBD1; cdr3_nt: TGTGCCAGTAGTAGGGGACAGACCCAGCCCCAGCATTTT; cdr3_aa: CASSRGQTQPQHF
cdr3_length: 12; clone_size: many; j_call: TRBJ1-2; v_call: TRBV10-3; d_call: .; cdr3_nt: TGTGCCATGACTGCGAATAACTATGGCTACACCTTC; cdr3_aa: CAMTANNYGYTF
cdr3_length: 16; clone_size: many; j_call: TRBJ1-1; v_call: TRBV24-1; d_call: .; cdr3_nt: TGTGCCACCAGTGATCGTCGTCGAGGTTTGAACACTGAAGCTTTCTTT; cdr3_aa: CATSDRRRGLNTEAFF
cdr3_length: 12; clone_size: many; j_call: TRBJ1-2; v_call: TRBV12-3/TRBV12-4; d_call: .; cdr3_nt: TGTGCCAGCAGCCTCGGACCCCGGGACTACACCTTC; cdr3_aa: CASSLGPRDYTF
cdr3_length: 11; clone_size: many; j_call: TRBJ2-7; v_call: TRBV27; d_call: .; cdr3_nt: TGTGCCAGCTTATCGGGGGACGAGCAGTACTTC; cdr3_aa: CASLSGDEQYF
cdr3_length: 15; clone_size: .; j_call: TRBJ1-5; v_call: TRBV12-3/TRBV12-4; d_call: .; cdr3_nt: TGTGCCAGCAGGGGGACTGACAGCAGCAATCAGCCCCAGCATTTT; cdr3_aa: CASRGTDSSNQPQHF
cdr3_length: 16; clone_size: .; j_call: TRBJ1-1; v_call: TRBV5-1; d_call: .; cdr3_nt: TGCGCCAGCAGCTGGGGGACGACCAGATTGAACACTGAAGCTTTCTTT; cdr3_aa: CASSWGTTRLNTEAFF
cdr3_length: 13; clone_size: many; j_call: TRBJ2-5; v_call: TRBV20-1; d_call: TRBD1; cdr3_nt: TGCAGTGCGGTCACAGGGGGCCCAAAGACCCAGTACTTC; cdr3_aa: CSAVTGGPKTQYF
cdr3_length: 17; clone_size: few; j_call: TRBJ1-5; v_call: TRBV20-1; d_call: .; cdr3_nt: TGCAGTGCTAGAGATCCCCGTGGGGGCGCGTCAAATCAGCCCCAGCATTTT; cdr3_aa: CSARDPRGGASNQPQHF
cdr3_length: 15; clone_size: many; j_call: TRBJ1-1; v_call: TRBV2; d_call: .; cdr3_nt: TGTGCCAGCAGAAGCCAGGGACCGGTTGATAGTGAAGCTTTCTTT; cdr3_aa: CASRSQGPVDSEAFF
cdr3_length: 16; clone_size: many; j_call: TRBJ2-2; v_call: TRBV7-8; d_call: .; cdr3_nt: TGTGCCAGCAGCTTAGGTTGGGTTAGCCGCACCGGGGAGCTGTTTTTT; cdr3_aa: CASSLGWVSRTGELFF
cdr3_length: 14; clone_size: .; j_call: TRBJ2-7; v_call: TRBV7-9; d_call: .; cdr3_nt: TGTGCCACCCGGGGCGGGGGCCAGGTTTTCGAGCAGTACTTC; cdr3_aa: CATRGGGQVFEQYF
cdr3_length: 13; clone_size: many; j_call: TRBJ2-7; v_call: TRBV12-3/TRBV12-4; d_call: TRBD1; cdr3_nt: TGTGCCAGCAGTTCCTGGACAGGGAGTGAGCAGTACTTC; cdr3_aa: CASSSWTGSEQYF
cdr3_length: 14; clone_size: .; j_call: TRBJ2-7; v_call: TRBV12-3/TRBV12-4; d_call: TRBD2; cdr3_nt: TGTGCCAGCAGCCTTAGCGGGAGAACTTACGAGCAGTACTTC; cdr3_aa: CASSLSGRTYEQYF